The clone carrying this TCR beta chain has a handful of counts. The target antigen is unknown. This sample was included in a study of response to subunit inactivated influenza vaccine. TCRdb passed the RT-PCR reads through MiXCR, listing each CDR3 protein once. Here the sample spans 550,000 to 600,000 distinct CDR3 sequences, approximately 10% being singletons. The study, taken as a whole, reports: New T cells are recruited in small numbers by each seasonal influenza vaccination, according to the authors' suggestion.

Germline CDR1 and CDR2: SNHLY and FYNNEI. Losses at the gene ends were 1 base for V and 4 bases for J; bases not matched to a gene: 4. The CDR3 spans 15 residues. This sample comprised PBMCs from blood, obtained on the day of vaccination. The receptor's source is a man aged 50 or older who received an inactivated influenza vaccine. The V gene is TRBV2, the J gene TRBJ1-1, with TRBD1 matching over 9 bases. CDR3 amino acids: CASSEGGQGSTEAFF. The CDR3 DNA reads as TGTGCCAGCAGTGAAGGGGGACAGGGTTCCACTGAAGCTTTCTTT. The variable domain in full, with the rest retrieved from reference TRBV2 and TRBJ1-1, is EPEVTQTPSHQVTQMGQEVILRCVPISNHLYFYWYRQILGQKVEFLVSFYNNEISEKSEIFDDQFSVERPDGSNFTLKIRSTKLEDSAMYFCASSEGGQGSTEAFFGQGTRLTVV.